This paragraph reports one T cell receptor (beta chain). Antigen specificity is unknown. These data originate in a study of CD8+CD57+ T cells in acquired aplastic anemia. Study-level information: On average, sorted CD4+ and CD8+ cells gave 3.2 ug of DNA. Healthy donors gave about 10.8 million reads on average for CD4+ cells. Study conclusions and caveats: Patients and controls shared approximately 30 CD8+ CDR3 sequences, highly expressed in patients. CD8+ Simpson's diversity showed no significant patient-control difference.

Profiles of TCR beta VDJ and CDR3 were generated from a genomic DNA template. TCRdb recomputed calls from the reads with MiXCR, one row per CDR3 protein. In the table there are some 240,000 distinct CDR3 sequences, approximately 35% of which are singletons. Per the germline V gene, CDR1 is SQVTM and CDR2 is ANQGSEA. This CDR3 region has 12 residues. Unmatched junction bases numbered 3, after V lost 7 bases and J lost 0 bases. The V and J genes are TRBV29-1 and TRBJ2-7; TRBD2 agrees at 7 bases. Sequencing was performed on sorted CD4+, CD8+, or CD8+CD57+ T cells (not recorded which) from PBMCs. This TCR derives from a human donor in good health, serving as a control. The CDR3 DNA is TGCAGCGCGCAGCGGGACTCCTACGAGCAGTACTTC. Its protein is CSAQRDSYEQYF.